This TCR beta chain was captured in a study of T cell clonotyping in hematopoietic cell transplantation. With regard to this clone: The antigen is unknown.

Study conclusions and caveats: Pathologically expanded recipient clonotypes increased progressively from day 30 to day 180 as diversity fell. Broader posttransplant TCR repertoire diversity was predicted by graft donor and pretransplant recipient Inverse Simpson Index values. Cells were unsorted, so CD4 and CD8 contributions were not separated. Few recipient clonotypes overlapped donors; over 97% were de novo at given depth.

The CDR3 totals 18 residues. Germline values: CDR1 LGHNA, CDR2 YSLEER. The V gene end was trimmed by 4 bases and the J gene end by 1 base; junction bases not matched to a gene: 9. The sample's time point: recipient sample about 28 days before transplant, after cytoreduction. Produced via immunoSEQ multiplex PCR; TCRdb's table is partial and in-frame only. The data show 50,000 or so clones, with roughly 80% seen just once and over 4% held by the top ten. The sequencing used peripheral blood mononuclear cells, collected before stem cell transplant. The chain couples TRBV4-3 to TRBJ2-1; 11 bases are a match to TRBD2. This TCR was sampled from a man in his fifties or sixties with myelodysplastic syndrome. Some clones in this sample may be carry-over from other donors' samples. The DNA of the CDR3 is TGCGCCAGCAGCCCCTTCCCCGGGACTAGCGGTTCCTACAATGAGCAGTTCTTC. It is translated as CASSPFPGTSGSYNEQFF.